Listed below are T cell receptor beta chains from one sample, sequenced in a study of blood T cell repertoires in COVID-19. Data came from immunoSEQ multiplex PCR; TCRdb stores just in-frame clones and leaves some out. The data hold 170,000 or so clones, with about 85% observed a single time. The source material was PBMCs or T cells enriched from blood (not recorded which). The receptors come from a man aged 35-49 years who had recovered from COVID-19. CDR3s include the opening cysteine and the closing phenylalanine or tryptophan. Each record gives: V gene, J gene, D gene, clone size, CDR3 DNA, CDR3 protein. The D gene is left open where the match is weak. A clone size is listed for some rows: how often the clone was seen (once, few, many), or a class if it is expanded.

v_gene: TRBV11-2
j_gene: TRBJ1-1
d_gene: TRBD1
abundance: few
CDR3nt: TGTGCCAGCAGCTTAGGCTCCCCAAGGGACAGGGGATACACTGAAGCTTTCTTT
CDR3aa: CASSLGSPRDRGYTEAFF

v_gene: TRBV28
j_gene: TRBJ2-1
d_gene: .
abundance: .
CDR3nt: TGTGCCACCGGTGGTGGGTCCCAGAGGGAAACCTTCAGCTCCTACAATGAGCAGTTCTTC
CDR3aa: CATGGGSQRETFSSYNEQFF

v_gene: TRBV11-2
j_gene: TRBJ2-1
d_gene: TRBD1
abundance: .
CDR3nt: TGTGCCAGCAGCTTAGAAAGAGACAGGGTCTTAAATGAGCAGTTCTTC
CDR3aa: CASSLERDRVLNEQFF

v_gene: TRBV15
j_gene: TRBJ1-2
d_gene: .
abundance: .
CDR3nt: TGTGCCACCAGGGCCCCGGAGGGAGAGGGGATCTATGGCTACACCTTC
CDR3aa: CATRAPEGEGIYGYTF

v_gene: TRBV25-1
j_gene: TRBJ2-5
d_gene: TRBD2
abundance: .
CDR3nt: TGTGCCAGCAGTGGGAGAGCTAGCGGGAGGATGGGAGAGACCCAGTACTTC
CDR3aa: CASSGRASGRMGETQYF

v_gene: TRBV5-8
j_gene: TRBJ2-5
d_gene: .
abundance: few
CDR3nt: TGTGCCAGCAGCTTGGGACTGGAAGAGACCCAGTACTTC
CDR3aa: CASSLGLEETQYF

v_gene: TRBV5-8
j_gene: TRBJ2-2
d_gene: .
abundance: .
CDR3nt: TGTGCCAGCAGCTTGGAAGTCAGTAACACCGGGGAGCTGTTTTTT
CDR3aa: CASSLEVSNTGELFF

v_gene: TRBV6-5
j_gene: TRBJ2-1
d_gene: .
abundance: .
CDR3nt: TGTGCCAGCACCGACCCCAGCAGGCCCTACAATGAGCAGTTCTTC
CDR3aa: CASTDPSRPYNEQFF

v_gene: TRBV19
j_gene: TRBJ1-3
d_gene: .
abundance: .
CDR3nt: TGTGCCAGTAGTCTAACCTCGACCGGGCCCGGACTTTTGGGCGGCTCTGGAAACACCATATATTTT
CDR3aa: CASSLTSTGPGLLGGSGNTIYF

v_gene: TRBV30
j_gene: TRBJ1-2
d_gene: TRBD1
abundance: .
CDR3nt: TGTGCCTCAAGCCCACAGGGGGCCTTTTATGGCTACACCTTC
CDR3aa: CASSPQGAFYGYTF